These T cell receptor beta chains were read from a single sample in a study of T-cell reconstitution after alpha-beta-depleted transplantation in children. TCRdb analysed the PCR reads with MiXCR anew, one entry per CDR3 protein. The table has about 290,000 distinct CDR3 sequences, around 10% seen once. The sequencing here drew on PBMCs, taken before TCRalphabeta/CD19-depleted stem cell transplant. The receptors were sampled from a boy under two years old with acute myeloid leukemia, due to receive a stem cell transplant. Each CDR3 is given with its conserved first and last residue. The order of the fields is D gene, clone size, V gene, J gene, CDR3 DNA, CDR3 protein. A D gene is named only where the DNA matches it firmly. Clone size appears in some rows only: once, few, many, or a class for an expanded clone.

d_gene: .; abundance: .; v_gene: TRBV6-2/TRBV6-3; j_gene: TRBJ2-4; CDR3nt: TGTGCCAGCAGAGTGGAGCTAGCCAAAAACATTCAGTACTTC; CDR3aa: CASRVELAKNIQYF
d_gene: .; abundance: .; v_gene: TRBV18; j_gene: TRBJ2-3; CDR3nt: TGTGCCAGCTCACCATGGAGCGGATACAGCACAGATACGCAGTATTTT; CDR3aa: CASSPWSGYSTDTQYF
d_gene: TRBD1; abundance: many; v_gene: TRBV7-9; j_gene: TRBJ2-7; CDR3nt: TGTGCCAGCAGCCTACCGGACAGGGTAGGCGAGCAGTACTTC; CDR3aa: CASSLPDRVGEQYF
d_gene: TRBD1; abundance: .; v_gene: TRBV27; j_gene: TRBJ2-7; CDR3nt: TGTGCCAGCAGTGGACAGGGGGCTTTAAAGCAGTACTTC; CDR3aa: CASSGQGALKQYF
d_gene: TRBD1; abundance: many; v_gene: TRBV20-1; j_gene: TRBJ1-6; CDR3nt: TGCAGTGCTAGATCGGACAGGGGATCACCCCTCCACTTT; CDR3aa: CSARSDRGSPLHF
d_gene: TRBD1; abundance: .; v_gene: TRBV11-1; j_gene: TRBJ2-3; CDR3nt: TGTGCCAGCACCTCGACAGGGGTAGCAGATACGCAGTATTTT; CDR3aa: CASTSTGVADTQYF
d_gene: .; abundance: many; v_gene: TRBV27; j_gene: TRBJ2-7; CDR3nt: TGTGCCAGCAGTTCACCCTCCTACGAGCAGTACTTC; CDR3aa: CASSSPSYEQYF
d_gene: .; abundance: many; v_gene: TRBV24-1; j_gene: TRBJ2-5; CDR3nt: TGTGCCACCAGTGATTTGCTCGAGACCCAGTACTTC; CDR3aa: CATSDLLETQYF
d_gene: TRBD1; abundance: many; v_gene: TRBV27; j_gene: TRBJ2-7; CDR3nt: TGTGCCAGCAGTTGGGGACAGGGGTGGGAGCAGTACTTC; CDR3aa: CASSWGQGWEQYF
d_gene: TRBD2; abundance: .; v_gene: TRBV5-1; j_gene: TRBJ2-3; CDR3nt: TGCGCCAGCAGCTGGCCTAGCGGGACAGATACGCAGTATTTT; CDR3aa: CASSWPSGTDTQYF
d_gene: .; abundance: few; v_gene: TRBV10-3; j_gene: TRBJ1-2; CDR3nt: TGTGCCATCAGTGAGTCACGGGGCAGGAACTATGGCTACACCTTC; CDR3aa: CAISESRGRNYGYTF
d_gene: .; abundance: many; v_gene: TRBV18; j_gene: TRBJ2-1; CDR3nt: TGTGCCAGCTCACCATTGATTGGGGGGCAGGATGAGCAGTTCTTC; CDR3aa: CASSPLIGGQDEQFF
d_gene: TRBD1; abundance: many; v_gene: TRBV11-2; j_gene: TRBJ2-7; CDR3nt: TGTGCCAGCAGCTTAGACCGGACAGGCTCCTACGAGCAGTACTTC; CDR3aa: CASSLDRTGSYEQYF
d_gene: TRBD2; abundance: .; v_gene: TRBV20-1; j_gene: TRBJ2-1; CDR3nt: TGCAGTGCTAGAGTCCCAGCGGGAGGTTTTTACAATGAGCAGTTCTTC; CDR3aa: CSARVPAGGFYNEQFF
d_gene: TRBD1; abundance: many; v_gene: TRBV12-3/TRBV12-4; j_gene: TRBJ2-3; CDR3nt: TGTGCCAGCAGTCTCCGACAGGGAAGTGCAGATACGCAGTATTTT; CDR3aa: CASSLRQGSADTQYF